The following is a TCR beta chain sequence with its context. This sample was taken from a study of cytomegalovirus exposure and HLA in healthy donors. This CDR3 is 14 amino acids long. Germline CDR1 is SGHTS and CDR2 is YDEGEE. The PCR used 60 Vbeta and 13 Jbeta primers. TCRdb's table, derived via immunoSEQ multiplex PCR, lists solely in-frame clones and lacks some. The data contain approximately 91,000 clones, roughly two thirds of them seen just once; the ten biggest clones take up roughly 2.5%. The sample was PBMCs. This clonotype was obtained from a human donor in good health. The rearrangement joins TRBV5-8 to TRBJ2-5; 7 bases map to TRBD1. The DNA end is a closer match to TRBJ2-7, so the J assignment may be wrong. The CDR3 DNA reads as TGTGCCAGCAGCTACCACAGACAGGGTGGCGAGCAGTACTTC. Translated, it gives CASSYHRQGGEQYF.